This T cell receptor beta chain was documented in a study of STAT5B mutations in CD4+ large granular lymphocyte leukemia (dated by TCRdb to the early 2020s). About the study as a whole: Among the healthy controls, the CDR3 'QG' motif was associated with a particular HLA allele. Flow cytometry on FACSCanto II or FACSVerse showed that the purified fractions were more than 95% pure among lymphocytes. The study compared the TCRbeta repertoires of patients with CD4+ T-cell large granular lymphocyte leukemia against those of healthy blood donors.

General study outcomes and caveats: Enrichment of TRBV06-family usage was observed among the top patient clones (8/27) relative to healthy controls (2/35). Main leukemic clonotypes were private to each patient, although over 20% of the main leukemic clonotypes were found at low frequency in the non-leukemic repertoires of other patients. Compared with healthy CD4+ repertoires, CD4-sorted patient repertoires appeared more clonal, and this difference remained even after the putative leukemic clones were removed. The data were not HLA-matched, and the relatively small sample size could explain the higher clonality seen in CD4+ compared with CD8+ T-LGLL.

Buffy coats from some 36 blood donors, supplied by the Finnish Red Cross blood service, were used as healthy controls. All TCR-sequenced material derived from peripheral blood: patient blood samples and healthy donor buffy coats. Peripheral blood mononuclear cells were isolated by Ficoll-Hypaque gradient centrifugation. Magnetic purification was used to isolate CD4+ cells from the buffy coats of the healthy controls. Genomic DNA was extracted using the Gentra Puregene Cell and Tissue kit, and a Qubit 2.0 fluorometer was used to quantify it. TCRbeta rearrangements were sequenced from genomic DNA using the immunoSEQ assay at survey resolution. The authors' analysis ran thus. In the TCR sequencing data, the smallest productive clonotype frequency that could be detected was 2.59 x 10-5. Only productive TCRbeta rearrangements, defined as complete and in-frame sequences, were included in the analyses. The clonality of each sample was calculated as Simpson clonality in the immunoSEQ Analyzer version 3.0. Clones were binned by frequency as very rare, small, medium, large (1-20%) or hyperexpanded (>20%). Generation probabilities were estimated with OLGA 1.2.3, V-gene circos plots were generated with VDJtools, specificities were searched for in VDJdb, and CDR3 motifs were identified with GLIPH. TCRdb retrieved this table from immuneACCESS and kept in-frame rearrangements only. Not all clones are present; in checked studies, unresolved V genes account for under half, and no reason is known for the remainder. V and J calls and clone size are given by that table; D and trimming were obtained from the DNA. The sample profile shows about 35,000 clones; more than 65% of them were found once. The ten largest make up roughly 2% of the sample.

V drops 0 bases and J drops 8 bases, leaving 8 bases in between. CDR1 and CDR2 (SGHDT, YYEEEE) derive from the germline V gene. From cysteine to phenylalanine, the CDR3 is 13 amino acids long. Only the CDR3 part of the read is kept: 39 bases, read in frame from the first base. For this clone: Its target antigen remains unknown. The record has no base qualities; no much larger clone is one base away.

This receptor was taken from a human donor in good health. The rearrangement joined TRBV5-6 to TRBJ1-4; no D segment can be confidently identified. Sequencing was performed on CD4+ T cells from blood buffy coats. CDR3 sequence: CASSLERDEKLFF. The nucleotides are TGTGCCAGCAGCTTGGAACGCGACGAAAAACTGTTTTTT.